Below, 16 T cell receptor beta chains from the same sample are listed, as sequenced in a study of cytomegalovirus exposure and HLA in healthy donors. Researchers ran the PCR with 60 Vbeta and 13 Jbeta primers. Profiling relied on immunoSEQ multiplex PCR, and the TCRdb table lists in-frame clones only, not all of them. The sample shows some 90,000 clones, roughly 70% of them seen only once. Sequencing was performed on PBMCs. The receptors stem from a man in his forties in good health and CMV-seronegative.

This sequence joins TRBV6-5 and TRBJ1-1, with a tentative D call TRBD1 (6 bases). This CDR3 contains 15 residues. Germline V gene sequence: CDR1 MNHEY, CDR2 SVGAGI. The V end was cut by 0 bases, the J end by 10 bases, with 18 bases between. CDR3 region: CASSYSRTVEWVAFF. CDR3 DNA sequence: TGTGCCAGCAGTTACTCGAGGACAGTTGAATGGGTAGCTTTCTTT.

This chain links TRBV9 with TRBJ2-7, with 8 bases matching TRBD2. Germline trimming cut 4 bases from V and 0 bases from J; bases unmatched to any gene: 9. The germline V gene has CDR1 SGDLS and CDR2 YYNGEE. This CDR3 has 16 amino acids. The CDR3 loop is CASSHRGGGSSYEQYF. CDR3 in DNA: TGTGCCAGCAGCCATCGGGGGGGCGGCAGCTCCTACGAGCAGTACTTC.

This chain links TRBV11-2 with TRBJ2-1; tentative D call: TRBD2 (6 bases). V lost 4 bases to trimming and J lost 1 base, with 20 bases between them. The CDR3 loop spans 18 amino acids. Per germline, CDR1 SGHAT and CDR2 FQNNGV. The CDR3: CASSSWDRGLRSYNEQFF. The CDR3 region has the DNA TGTGCCAGCAGCTCGTGGGATCGGGGACTCAGATCCTACAATGAGCAGTTCTTC.

The chain is built from TRBV27 and TRBJ2-7; D gene uncertain. This CDR3 has 13 residues. V lost 4 bases, J lost 1 base, and 8 bases lay in between. Per the germline V gene, CDR1 is MNHEY and CDR2 is SMNVEV (reference sequence). CDR3 in amino acids: CASSSTPSYEQYF. The DNA of the CDR3 is TGTGCCAGCAGTTCAACACCTTCCTACGAGCAGTACTTC.

J is TRBJ1-1 and V is TRBV16; D gene ambiguous. Per germline, CDR1 KGHSY and CDR2 FQNENV. Trimming pared 4 bases from V and 7 bases from J, leaving 7 bases between. There are 11 residues in the CDR3. This CDR3 is CASSRACEAFF. The CDR3 nucleotides read TGTGCCAGCAGCCGGGCTTGTGAAGCTTTCTTT.

The chain is built from TRBV5-1 and TRBJ2-7; no clear D. V was cut by 4 bases and J by 5 bases, with 13 bases left in between. Germline V gene sequence: CDR1 SGHRS, CDR2 YFSETQ. The CDR3 spans 13 residues. The CDR3 region is CASSPSPGNEQYF. The CDR3 DNA is TGCGCCAGCAGCCCAAGCCCGGGTAACGAGCAGTACTTC.

This clone was observed a handful of times. The chain is built from TRBV29-1 and TRBJ2-1, with 10 nucleotides matching TRBD1. V was pared by 8 bases and J by 5 bases, with 6 bases of the junction left unmatched. CDR3 length equals 13 residues. Per germline, CDR1 SQVTM and CDR2 ANQGSEA. CDR3 in amino acids: CSPPGQGHNEQFF. The CDR3 bases are TGCAGCCCTCCGGGACAGGGGCACAATGAGCAGTTCTTC.

In the case of this clone: The junction departs from germline at one end; a sequencing error may be responsible. The chain uses TRBV28 and TRBJ2-2, with D possibly matching TRBD1 (6 bases). Looked up from germline, CDR1 is MDHEN and CDR2 is SYDVKM. The CDR3 length is 15 residues. This CDR3 is CASSAGALNTGEPFF. In DNA, the CDR3 is TGTGCCAGCAGCGCAGGGGCCTTAAACACCGGGGAGCCGTTTTTT. The full variable domain, rest sourced from reference TRBV28 and TRBJ2-2, is DVKVTQSSRYLVKRTGEKVFLECVQDMDHENMFWYRQDPGLGLRLIYFSYDVKMKEKGDIPEGYSVSREKKERFSLILESASTNQTSMYLCASSAGALNTGEPFFGEGSRLTVL.

This clone was detected only a few times. The CDR3 DNA follows: TGCGCCAGCAGTCAATCCGAGCTTCGTGAGCAGTTCTTC. This codes for CASSQSELREQFF. The chain employs TRBV23-1 and TRBJ2-1; no definite D call. TRBV23-1 is an ORF, with its function uncertain. V lost 0 bases and J lost 9, with 9 bases in between. The CDR3 has 13 amino acids.

This clone is classed as medium-sized. V is TRBV4-2 and J is TRBJ2-3, with 8 bases lining up with TRBD2. This CDR3 is 16 amino acids long. Unmatched junction bases numbered 5, after V lost 0 bases and J lost 3 bases. CDR1 is LGHNA, CDR2 YNFKEQ, per germline. The CDR3 nucleotides are TGTGCCAGCAGCCAAGATTATGGCGGGGGGACAGATACGCAGTATTTT. It codes for CASSQDYGGGTDTQYF.

CDR3 region: CASSLPRSSGANVLTF. Here the CDR3 DNA reads TGTGCCAGCAGTTTACCCCGTAGTTCTGGGGCCAACGTCCTGACTTTC. This chain joins TRBV28 and TRBJ2-6; no definite D call. Trimming stripped 2 bases from V and 1 base from J, with 9 bases between. Germline CDR1 and CDR2: MDHEN and SYDVKM. The CDR3 extends over 16 amino acids.

The chain uses TRBV28 and TRBJ1-6, with 9 bases lining up with TRBD1. Looked up from germline, CDR1 is MDHEN and CDR2 is SYDVKM. The length of the CDR3 is 14 residues. V lost 6 bases and J lost 10; bases outside the gene matches: 7. In nucleotides, the CDR3 is TGTGCCAGCAGCTTCGGACAGGGGAACTCACCCCTCCACTTT. This codes for CASSFGQGNSPLHF.

This chain links TRBV6-1 with TRBJ2-7, with D tentatively TRBD2 (6 bases). Germline-derived CDR1 and CDR2 are MNHNS and SASEGT. V was cut by 10 bases and J by 2 bases, with 15 bases left in between. The CDR3 contains 13 residues. The DNA of the CDR3 is TGTGCCATCGCGTTGGAGGGGACCTACGAGCAGTACTTC. Translated, it gives CAIALEGTYEQYF.

This clone was observed a few times. This CDR3 is CASSLASTGATDTQYF. CDR3 DNA sequence: TGTGCCAGCAGCTTGGCCTCGACAGGTGCCACAGATACGCAGTATTTT. The rearrangement links TRBV7-9 to TRBJ2-3; maybe TRBD1 (6 bases). Germline CDR1 and CDR2: SEHNR and FQNEAQ (reference sequence). This CDR3 region has 16 residues. Trimming took off 3 bases at V and 2 bases at J, with 15 bases between the two ends.

This clone was seen just once. This chain connects TRBV19 to TRBJ2-7, with D possibly being TRBD1 (7 bases). The CDR3 totals 13 residues. V was trimmed by 5 bases and J by 3 bases, leaving 11 bases between them. Germline CDR1 LNHDA, CDR2 SQIVND (reference sequence). The CDR3 DNA is TGTGCCAGTAGTGCGGGACAGTTCTACGAGCAGTACTTC. Its translation: CASSAGQFYEQYF. Looking up the rest from reference TRBV19 and TRBJ2-7 gives the full variable domain: DGGITQSPKYLFRKEGQNVTLSCEQNLNHDAMYWYRQDPGQGLRLIYYSQIVNDFQKGDIAEGYSVSREKKESFPLTVTSAQKNPTAFYLCASSAGQFYEQYFGPGTRLTVT.

The chain links TRBV25-1 to TRBJ2-1, with 10 bases fitting TRBD1. Losses at the gene ends were 6 bases for V and 6 bases for J; bases not matched to a gene: 2. The CDR3 totals 13 residues. CDR1 and CDR2 from the germline V gene are MGHDK and SYGVNS. For the CDR3, the DNA is TGTGCCAGCAGGGACAGGGGGTTCAATGAGCAGTTCTTC. It is translated as CASRDRGFNEQFF.